The present entry profiles one T cell receptor (beta chain) with its context. With 11 bases removed from V and 14 bases from J, the gap between germline ends came to 12 bases. The CDR3 totals 8 residues. The germline CDR1 and CDR2 sequences are MDHEN and SYDVKM. Tens of thousands of T cell genomes, or approximately 280 ng DNA, went into unsorted PBMC replicate PCRs. Researchers sequenced unsorted PBMC DNA using ten immunoSEQ deep assay plates. Sequencing used immunoSEQ multiplex PCR; TCRdb keeps in-frame clones, though not all of them. The sample has about 480,000 clones, 75% to 80% seen once; the top ten hold around 12%. The entry originates in a study of shared clonotypes between healthy human individuals.

Sequencing was done on a sample of PBMCs. This clonotype was sampled from a woman in her 40s in good health. Some clones in this sample may be carry-over from other donors' samples. V and J are TRBV28 and TRBJ2-5; possible D gene TRBD1, 6 bases. The CDR3: CAAGQRYF. Written as DNA, the CDR3 is TGTGCCGCTGGACAGCGTTACTTC. Complete variable domain (other parts from reference TRBV28 and TRBJ2-5): DVKVTQSSRYLVKRTGEKVFLECVQDMDHENMFWYRQDPGLGLRLIYFSYDVKMKEKGDIPEGYSVSREKKERFSLILESASTNQTSMYLCAAGQRYFGPGTRLLVL.